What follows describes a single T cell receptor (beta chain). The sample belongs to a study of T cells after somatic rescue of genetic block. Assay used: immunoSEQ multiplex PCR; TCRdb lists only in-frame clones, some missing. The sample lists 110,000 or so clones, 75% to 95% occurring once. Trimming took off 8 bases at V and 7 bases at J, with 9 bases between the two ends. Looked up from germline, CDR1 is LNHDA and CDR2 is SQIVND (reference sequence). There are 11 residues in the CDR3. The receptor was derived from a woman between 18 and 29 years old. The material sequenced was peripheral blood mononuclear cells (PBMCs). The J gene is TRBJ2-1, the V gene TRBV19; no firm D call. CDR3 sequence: CASSQLNEQFF. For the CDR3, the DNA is TGTGCCAGTTCCCAACTTAATGAGCAGTTCTTC.